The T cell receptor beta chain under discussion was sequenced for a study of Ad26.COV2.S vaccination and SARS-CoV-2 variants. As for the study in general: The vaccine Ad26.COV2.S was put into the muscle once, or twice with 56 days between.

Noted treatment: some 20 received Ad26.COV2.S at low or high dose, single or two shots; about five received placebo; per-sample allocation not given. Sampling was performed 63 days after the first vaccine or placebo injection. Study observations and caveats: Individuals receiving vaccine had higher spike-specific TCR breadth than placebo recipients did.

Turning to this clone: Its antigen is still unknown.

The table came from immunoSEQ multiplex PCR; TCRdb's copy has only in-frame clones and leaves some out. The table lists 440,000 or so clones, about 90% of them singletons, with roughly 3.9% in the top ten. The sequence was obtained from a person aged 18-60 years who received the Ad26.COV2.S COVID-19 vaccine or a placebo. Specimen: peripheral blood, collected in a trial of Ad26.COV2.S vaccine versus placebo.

The CDR3 here is CASSESSGGPETQYF. In nucleotides, the CDR3 is TGTGCCAGCAGTGAATCCTCAGGGGGCCCAGAGACCCAGTACTTC. V and J are TRBV6-1 and TRBJ2-5; 8 bases match TRBD1. Germline values: CDR1 MNHNS, CDR2 SASEGT. There are 15 residues in the CDR3. Losses at the gene ends were 2 bases for V and 4 bases for J; bases not matched to a gene: 6.